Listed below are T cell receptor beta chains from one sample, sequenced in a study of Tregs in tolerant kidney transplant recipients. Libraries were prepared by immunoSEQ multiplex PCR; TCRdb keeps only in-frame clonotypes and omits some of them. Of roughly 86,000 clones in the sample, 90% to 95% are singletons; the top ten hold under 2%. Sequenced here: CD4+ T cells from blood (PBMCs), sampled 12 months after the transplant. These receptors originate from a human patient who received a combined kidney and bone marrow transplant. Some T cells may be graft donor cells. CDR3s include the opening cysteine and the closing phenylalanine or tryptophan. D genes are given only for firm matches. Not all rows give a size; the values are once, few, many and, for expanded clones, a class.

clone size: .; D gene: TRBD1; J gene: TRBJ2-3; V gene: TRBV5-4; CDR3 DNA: TGTGCCAGCAGCTTGTTAAAGGGGGCCGGCGCAGATACGCAGTATTTT; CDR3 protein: CASSLLKGAGADTQYF
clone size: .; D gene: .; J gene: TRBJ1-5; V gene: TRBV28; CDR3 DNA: TGTGCCAGCAGTGGGCAGTGGTTCCAGCCCCAGCATTTT; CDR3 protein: CASSGQWFQPQHF
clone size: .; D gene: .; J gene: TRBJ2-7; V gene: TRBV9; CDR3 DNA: TGTGCCAGCAGCGTAGGTCCGTCGGCCTACGAGCAGTACTTC; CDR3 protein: CASSVGPSAYEQYF
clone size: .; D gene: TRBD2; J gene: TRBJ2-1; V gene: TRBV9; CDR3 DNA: TGTGCCAGCAGCGCCCGAGGAGCGGGGGGCCAAGGCTACAATGAGCAGTTCTTC; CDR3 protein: CASSARGAGGQGYNEQFF
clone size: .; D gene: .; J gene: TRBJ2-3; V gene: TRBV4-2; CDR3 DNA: TGTGCCAGCAGCCAAAACAGAAACACAGATACGCAGTATTTT; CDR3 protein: CASSQNRNTDTQYF
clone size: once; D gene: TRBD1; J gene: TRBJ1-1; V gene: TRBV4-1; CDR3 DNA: TGCGCCAGCAGCCAACCTAGGGACAGAATGAACACTGAAGCTTTCTTT; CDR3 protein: CASSQPRDRMNTEAFF
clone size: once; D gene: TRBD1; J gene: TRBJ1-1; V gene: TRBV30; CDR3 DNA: TGTGCCTGGAGTTCAGGACAGGGTGAAGCTTTCTTT; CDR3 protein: CAWSSGQGEAFF
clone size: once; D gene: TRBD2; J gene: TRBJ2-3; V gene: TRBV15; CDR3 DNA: TGTGCCACCAGCAGAGGCACTACTAGCGGGGGGTTACCCACAGATACGCAGTATTTT; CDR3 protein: CATSRGTTSGGLPTDTQYF
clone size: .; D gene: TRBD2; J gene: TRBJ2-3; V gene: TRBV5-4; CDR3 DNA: TGTGCCAGCACCGTAGCGGGGGGTAGCACAGATACGCAGTATTTT; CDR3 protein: CASTVAGGSTDTQYF
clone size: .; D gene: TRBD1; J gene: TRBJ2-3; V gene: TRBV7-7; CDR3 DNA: TGTGCCAGCAGCTTCAGGGCCGGGACAGCAGATACGCAGTATTTT; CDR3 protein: CASSFRAGTADTQYF
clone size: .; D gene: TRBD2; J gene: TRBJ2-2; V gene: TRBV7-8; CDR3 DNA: TGTGCCAGCAGCTCACGGACTAGCGGGAGGTACACCGGGGAGCTGTTTTTT; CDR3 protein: CASSSRTSGRYTGELFF
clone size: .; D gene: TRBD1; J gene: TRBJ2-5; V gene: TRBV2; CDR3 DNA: TGTGCCAGCAGGCGGGACAGGGGCCTCCAAGAGACCCAGTACTTC; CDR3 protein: CASRRDRGLQETQYF
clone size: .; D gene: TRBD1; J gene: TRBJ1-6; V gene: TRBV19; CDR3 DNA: TGTGCCAGTAGTAGGACAGGGCCGGGAGATAATTCACCCCTCCACTTT; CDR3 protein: CASSRTGPGDNSPLHF
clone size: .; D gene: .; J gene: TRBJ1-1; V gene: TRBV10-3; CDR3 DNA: TGTGCCATCCTAGGACAGATGAACACTGAAGCTTTCTTT; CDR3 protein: CAILGQMNTEAFF
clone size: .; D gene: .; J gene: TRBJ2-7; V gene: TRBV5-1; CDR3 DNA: TGCGCCAGCAGCTCCTCGAGCGGCCACGAGCAGTACTTC; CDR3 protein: CASSSSSGHEQYF
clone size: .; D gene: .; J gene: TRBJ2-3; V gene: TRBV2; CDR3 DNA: TGTGCCAGCAGCCGGGACTTTAATACGCAGTATTTT; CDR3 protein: CASSRDFNTQYF
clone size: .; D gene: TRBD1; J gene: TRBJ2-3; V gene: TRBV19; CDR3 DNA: TGTGCCAGTAGTACCAGGGCCCCGGACAGGGGAAGGACAGATACGCAGTATTTT; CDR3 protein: CASSTRAPDRGRTDTQYF
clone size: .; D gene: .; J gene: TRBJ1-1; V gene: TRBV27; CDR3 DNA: TGTGCCAGCAGTGTCAACAGGGACACTGAAGCTTTCTTT; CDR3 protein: CASSVNRDTEAFF
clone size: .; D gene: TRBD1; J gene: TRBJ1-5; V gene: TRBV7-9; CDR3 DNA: TGTGCCAGCAGCCCCGACAGGGGTGTCAATCAGCCCCAGCATTTT; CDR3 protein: CASSPDRGVNQPQHF
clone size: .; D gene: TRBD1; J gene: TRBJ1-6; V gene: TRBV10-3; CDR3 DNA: TGTGCCACAACAGGGGGCTTTCATTATAATTCACCCCTCCACTTT; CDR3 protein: CATTGGFHYNSPLHF
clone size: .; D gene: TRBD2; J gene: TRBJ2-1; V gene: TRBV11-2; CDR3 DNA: TGTGCCAGCAGCCTACTAACTAGCGCATACAATGAGCAGTTCTTC; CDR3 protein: CASSLLTSAYNEQFF
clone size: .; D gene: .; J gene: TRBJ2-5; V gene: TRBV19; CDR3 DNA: TGTGCCACCTGGGACAAACGGCAAGAGACCCAGTACTTC; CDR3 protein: CATWDKRQETQYF
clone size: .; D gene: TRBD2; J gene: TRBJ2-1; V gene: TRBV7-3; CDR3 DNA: TGTGCCAGCAGTCCTGGGACTAGCGCCTACAATGAGCAGTTCTTC; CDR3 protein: CASSPGTSAYNEQFF
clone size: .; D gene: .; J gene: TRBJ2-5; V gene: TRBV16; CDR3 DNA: TGTGCCAGCAGCCAATTTACGGGATTACAAGAGACCCAGTACTTC; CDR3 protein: CASSQFTGLQETQYF
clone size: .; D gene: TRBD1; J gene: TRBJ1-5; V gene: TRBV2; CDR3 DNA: TGTGCCAGCAGTGGGTTCCGGGACAGCTATAGCAATCAGCCCCAGCATTTT; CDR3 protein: CASSGFRDSYSNQPQHF
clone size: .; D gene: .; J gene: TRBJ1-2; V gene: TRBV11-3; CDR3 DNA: TGTGCCAGCAGCTTAGGCGGGCTACCTAACTATGGCTACACCTTC; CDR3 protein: CASSLGGLPNYGYTF
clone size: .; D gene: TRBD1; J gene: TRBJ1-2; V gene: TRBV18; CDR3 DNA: TGTGCCAGCTCACCCCTGGGACAGCCAAACCTTAACTATGGCTACACCTTC; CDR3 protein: CASSPLGQPNLNYGYTF
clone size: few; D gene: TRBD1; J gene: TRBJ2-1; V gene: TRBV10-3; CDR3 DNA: TGTGCCATCAGTGACATCACAGGGGGCAGGATTAATGAGCAGTTCTTC; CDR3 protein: CAISDITGGRINEQFF
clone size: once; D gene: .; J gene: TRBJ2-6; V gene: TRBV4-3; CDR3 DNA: TGCGCCAGCAGCCACCTACAGTACTCTGGGGCCAACGTCCTGACTTTC; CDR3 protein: CASSHLQYSGANVLTF
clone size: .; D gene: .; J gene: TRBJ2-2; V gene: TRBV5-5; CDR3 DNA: TGTGCCAGCAGCTTCTCCTACACCGGGGAGCTGTTTTTT; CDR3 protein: CASSFSYTGELFF
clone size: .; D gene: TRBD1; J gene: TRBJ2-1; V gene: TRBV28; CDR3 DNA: TGTGCCAGCAGCCGACCCGGGACAGGGAAACATGAGCAGTTCTTC; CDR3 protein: CASSRPGTGKHEQFF
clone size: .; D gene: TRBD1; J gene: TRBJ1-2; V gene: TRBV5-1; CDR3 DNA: TGCGCCAGCAGCTTAGGGGACAGAAACTTCTATGGCTACACCTTC; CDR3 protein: CASSLGDRNFYGYTF
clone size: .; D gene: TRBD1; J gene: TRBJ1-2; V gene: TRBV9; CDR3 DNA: TGTGCCAGCAGCCTACATTCCGGGACAGAAGGCTACACCTTC; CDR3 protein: CASSLHSGTEGYTF
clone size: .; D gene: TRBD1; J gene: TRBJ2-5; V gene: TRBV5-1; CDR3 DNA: TGCGCCAGCAGCTCACCAGGGGGCCAAGAGACCCAGTACTTC; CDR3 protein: CASSSPGGQETQYF
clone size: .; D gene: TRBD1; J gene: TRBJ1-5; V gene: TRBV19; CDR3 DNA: TGTGCCAGTAACCCGGGACAGGGTGGCAATCAGCCCCAGCATTTT; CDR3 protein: CASNPGQGGNQPQHF
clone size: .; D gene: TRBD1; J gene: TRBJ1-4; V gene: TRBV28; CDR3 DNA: TGTGCCAGCAGCCAGGACAGGGGAAGATTGGTTAATGAAAAACTGTTTTTT; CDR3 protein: CASSQDRGRLVNEKLFF
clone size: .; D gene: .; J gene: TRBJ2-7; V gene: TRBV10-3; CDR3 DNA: TGTGCCATCAGCCCTACTGGAGACGAGCAGTACTTC; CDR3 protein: CAISPTGDEQYF
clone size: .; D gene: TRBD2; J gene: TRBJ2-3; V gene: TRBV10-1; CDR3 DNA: TGCGCCAGCAGTGGGACTAGCGGGAAACGGGGCACAGATACGCAGTATTTT; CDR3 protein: CASSGTSGKRGTDTQYF
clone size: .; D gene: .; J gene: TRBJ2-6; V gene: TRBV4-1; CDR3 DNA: TGCGCCAGCAGCCAATTACACGTTGGCTCTGGGGCCAACGTCCTGACTTTC; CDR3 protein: CASSQLHVGSGANVLTF
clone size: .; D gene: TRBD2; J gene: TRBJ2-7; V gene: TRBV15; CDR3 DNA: TGTGCCACCAGCAGAGAGGGGGGGGACTTTGCCTACGAGCAGTACTTC; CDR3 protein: CATSREGGDFAYEQYF
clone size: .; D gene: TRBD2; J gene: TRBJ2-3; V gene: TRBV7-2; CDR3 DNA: TGTGCCAGCAGCTTAGGCAGCGGGAGAAGCACAGATACGCAGTATTTT; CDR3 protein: CASSLGSGRSTDTQYF
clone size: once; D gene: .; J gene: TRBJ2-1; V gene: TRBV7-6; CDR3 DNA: TGTGCCAGCAGCTTAGCCACGAGCTCCTACAATGAGCAGTTCTTC; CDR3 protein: CASSLATSSYNEQFF
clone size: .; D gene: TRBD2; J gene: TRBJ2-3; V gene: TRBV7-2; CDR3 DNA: TGTGCCAGCAGCTTAGCTGGTCTAGCGGGGGGCACAGATACGCAGTATTTT; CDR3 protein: CASSLAGLAGGTDTQYF
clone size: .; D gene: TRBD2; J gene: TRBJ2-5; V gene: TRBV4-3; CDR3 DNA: TGCGCCAGCAGCCAAGATTGGAGGACTAGCGGGGACTACCAAGAGACCCAGTACTTC; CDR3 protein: CASSQDWRTSGDYQETQYF
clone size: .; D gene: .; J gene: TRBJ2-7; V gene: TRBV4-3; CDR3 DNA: TGCGCCAGCAGCACTCAAGCCACGGGGTACGAGCAGTACTTC; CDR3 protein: CASSTQATGYEQYF
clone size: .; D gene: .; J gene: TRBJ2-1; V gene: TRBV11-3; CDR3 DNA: TGTGCCAGCAGCTTAAGGAGCTCCTACAATGAGCAGTTCTTC; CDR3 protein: CASSLRSSYNEQFF
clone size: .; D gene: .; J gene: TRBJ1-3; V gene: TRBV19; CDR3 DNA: TGTGCCAGTAGTATAGGTAGACAGCTCTTCTCTGGAAACACCATATATTTT; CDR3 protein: CASSIGRQLFSGNTIYF
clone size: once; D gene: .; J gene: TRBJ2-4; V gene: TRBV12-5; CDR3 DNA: TGTGCTAGTGGTTTGGTATACAGGGAGGGCAAAAACATTCAGTACTTC; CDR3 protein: CASGLVYREGKNIQYF
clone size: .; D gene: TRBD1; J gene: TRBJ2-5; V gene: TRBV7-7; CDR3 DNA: TGTGCCAGCAGCCCGGGGACAGGGGGCGGAGAGACCCAGTACTTC; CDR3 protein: CASSPGTGGGETQYF
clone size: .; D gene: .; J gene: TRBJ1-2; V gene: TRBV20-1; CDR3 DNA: TGCAGTGTTGAGGACAATGGCTACACCTTC; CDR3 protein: CSVEDNGYTF
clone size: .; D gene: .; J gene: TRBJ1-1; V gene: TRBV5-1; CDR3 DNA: TGCGCCAGCAGCCTAGGGGTGAACACTGAAGCTTTCTTT; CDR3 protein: CASSLGVNTEAFF
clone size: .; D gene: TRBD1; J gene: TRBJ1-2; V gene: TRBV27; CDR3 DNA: TGTGCCAGCAGTCGGACAGGGGGCCCCTTCTATGGCTACACCTTC; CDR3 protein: CASSRTGGPFYGYTF
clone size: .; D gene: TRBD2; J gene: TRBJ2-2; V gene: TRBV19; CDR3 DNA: TGTGCCAGTATAACGACTAGCGGGATGGTCGGGGAGCTGTTTTTT; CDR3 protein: CASITTSGMVGELFF
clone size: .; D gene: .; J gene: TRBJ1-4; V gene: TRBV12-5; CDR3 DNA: TGTGCTAGTGGTTTGAGGCAGGTCTTTGGTCGCCTTGAAAAACTGTTTTTT; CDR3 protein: CASGLRQVFGRLEKLFF
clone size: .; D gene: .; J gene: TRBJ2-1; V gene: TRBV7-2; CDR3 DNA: TGTGCCAGCAGCTTAGAAGGGGGTGAGGAGCAGTTCTTC; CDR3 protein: CASSLEGGEEQFF
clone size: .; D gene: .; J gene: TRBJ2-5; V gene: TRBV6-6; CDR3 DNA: TGTGCCAGCGTGGAGGACTTGTACCAAGAGACCCAGTACTTC; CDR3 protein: CASVEDLYQETQYF
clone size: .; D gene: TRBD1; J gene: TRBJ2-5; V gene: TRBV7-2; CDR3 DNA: TGTGCCAGCAGCTTAGCTGGGACAGGGGAAGAGACCCAGTACTTC; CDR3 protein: CASSLAGTGEETQYF
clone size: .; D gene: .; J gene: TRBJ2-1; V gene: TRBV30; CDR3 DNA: TGTGCCTGGACTCAGGTAAACTACAATGAGCAGTTCTTC; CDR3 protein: CAWTQVNYNEQFF
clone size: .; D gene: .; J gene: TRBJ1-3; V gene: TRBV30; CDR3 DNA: TGTGCCTGGACGGTAGGAAACACCATATATTTT; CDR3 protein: CAWTVGNTIYF